The present entry profiles one TCR beta chain with its context. Germline and junction disagree at one end, which may indicate a read error. The data were obtained in a study of tumor and adjacent non-tumor tissue in lung cancer. This sample's RNA came from whole unsorted tissue. The CDR3 has 14 amino acids. Germline V gives CDR1 MNHEY, CDR2 SVGAGI. Three rounds of nested PCR, following a modified ARM-PCR protocol, produced the TCRbeta library. TCRdb independently ran MiXCR on the multiplex PCR reads; one entry per CDR3 protein. Among 120,000 or so distinct CDR3 sequences listed, about 66% were seen once.

The TCR was taken from a man aged 25 to 45 with non-small cell lung cancer. The sequenced sample was lung tumor tissue. The chain carries TRBV6-5 and TRBJ1-4, with D possibly matching TRBD1 (5 bases). The CDR3 DNA reads TGTGCCAGCAGTACAGGTACAACTAATGAAAAACTGTTCTTT. This translates into CASSTGTTNEKLFF.